The TCR beta chain described here comes from a study of T cell repertoires in ileal Crohn's disease. About the study: Postoperative therapy was given to about half: roughly twelve thiopurines, about 19 anti-TNF agents. M6 samples are neoterminal ileum biopsies from postoperative colonoscopy. Overall study results and limits: High-frequency clones were more common in sorted CD8 than CD4 cells.

TCRB immunosequencing input was five hundred nanograms of biopsy DNA per sample. Here immunoSEQ multiplex PCR was the method, and the copy in TCRdb shows in-frame clones only, minus some. Of 55,000 to 65,000 clones in the sample, about 89% were seen once. Trimming cost V 4 bases and J 4 bases; bases outside gene matches: 14. Per the germline V gene, CDR1 is SGHRS and CDR2 is YFSETQ. CDR3 length equals 19 residues. The sample holds one count of this clone. Its antigen remains unknown. Time point defined: neoterminal ileum biopsy at postoperative endoscopy, about 6 months after surgery. The rearrangement joins TRBV5-1 to TRBJ2-6; TRBD1 aligns across 10 bases. The source is an adult with Crohn's disease. The source material was ileal tissue. DNA of the CDR3: TGCGCCAGCAGCCGTCTTGACGGGACAGGGGTATCCGGGGCCAACGTCCTGACTTTC. Translated: CASSRLDGTGVSGANVLTF.